One sample yielded the 9 T cell receptor beta chains listed below, sequenced in a study of blood T cell repertoires in COVID-19. Assay used: immunoSEQ multiplex PCR; TCRdb lists only in-frame clones, some missing. The data contain roughly 200,000 clones, more than 60% of them seen just once; the ten biggest clones take up 13%. Sequenced material: peripheral blood. These receptors were obtained from a man aged 50 to 59 who had recovered from COVID-19.

This chain joins TRBV19 and TRBJ2-3; 8 positions agree with TRBD2. The ends lost 6 bases at V and 0 bases at J; junction bases unmatched: 2. This CDR3 has 14 residues. Germline V gene data show CDR1 as LNHDA and CDR2 as SQIVND (reference sequence). The CDR3 loop reads CASRSGSSTDTQYF. CDR3 in DNA: TGTGCCAGTAGAAGCGGGAGCAGCACAGATACGCAGTATTTT.

This chain links TRBV9 with TRBJ2-3, with 8 bases lining up with TRBD1. This CDR3 has 16 amino acids. Trimming removed 2 bases from V and 5 bases from J; junction bases left unmatched: 10. Germline V gene lookup returns CDR1 SGDLS and CDR2 YYNGEE. CDR3 sequence (DNA): TGTGCCAGCAGCGTCAGAACAGGGGGTGGAGGAGATACGCAGTATTTT. It specifies CASSVRTGGGGDTQYF.

This clone was found a few times. The J gene is TRBJ1-1, the V gene TRBV23-1; 7 nucleotides align to TRBD1. TRBV23-1 is an ORF for which the function is uncertain. This CDR3 is 17 amino acids long. V trimming: 6 bases; J trimming: 0 bases; junction bases outside the gene matches: 13. The CDR3 sequence: CASRYVRTGALNTEAFF. In DNA form, the CDR3 reads TGCGCCAGCAGGTACGTCAGAACAGGGGCCCTGAACACTGAAGCTTTCTTT.

The chain uses TRBV6-4 and TRBJ2-7, with unresolved D. The CDR3 is 14 residues long. The germline V and J ends were trimmed by 3 bases and 0 bases, with 9 bases remaining between them. Germline V gives CDR1 MRHNA, CDR2 SNTAGT. In DNA form, the CDR3 reads TGTGCCAGCAGTGAAAGTACGAGCTCCTACGAGCAGTACTTC. It yields the protein CASSESTSSYEQYF.

The chain links TRBV19 to TRBJ2-3, with 13 bases lining up with TRBD2. Germline assignment: CDR1 LNHDA and CDR2 SQIVND (reference sequence). Trimming took 5 bases from V and 4 from J; bases not matched to a gene: 12. The CDR3 covers 18 residues. The CDR3 region is CASSAPGLAGDIADTQYF. CDR3 nucleotide sequence: TGTGCCAGTAGTGCACCAGGACTAGCGGGAGACATTGCAGATACGCAGTATTTT.

The V call is TRBV2, the J call TRBJ2-2; 11 bases fit TRBD2. The CDR3 runs to 16 residues. Germline trimming cut 5 bases from V and 7 bases from J; bases unmatched to any gene: 9. Germline CDR1 is SNHLY and CDR2 is FYNNEI. CDR3 DNA sequence: TGTGCCAGCAGTCTTAATAGCGGGAGGGCCATCGGGGAGCTGTTTTTT. This translates into CASSLNSGRAIGELFF.

The chain couples TRBV25-1 to TRBJ2-1; 7 positions match TRBD2. J lost 2 bases, V lost 7 bases, and 8 bases had no gene match. The CDR3 totals 15 residues. CDR1 is MGHDK, CDR2 SYGVNS, per germline. The CDR3 spells CASTTPGGTYNEQFF. CDR3 bases: TGTGCCAGCACCACGCCGGGGGGAACCTACAATGAGCAGTTCTTC. Full variable domain (rest looked up from reference TRBV25-1 and TRBJ2-1): EADIYQTPRYLVIGTGKKITLECSQTMGHDKMYWYQQDPGMELHLIHYSYGVNSTEKGDLSSESTVSRIRTEHFPLTLESARPSHTSQYLCASTTPGGTYNEQFFGPGTRLTVL.

The table lists this clone with a few counts. The rearrangement uses TRBV6-1 and TRBJ2-4; unclear D gene. The germline V gene has CDR1 MNHNS and CDR2 SASEGT. V gave up 2 bases and J gave up 1 base, with 3 bases separating them. CDR3 length equals 13 residues. The CDR3 sequence: CASSEQAKNIQYF. The CDR3 DNA follows: TGTGCCAGCAGTGAACAGGCCAAAAACATTCAGTACTTC.

This chain links TRBV24-1 with TRBJ2-1; 8 nucleotides agree with TRBD2. CDR1 is KGHDR and CDR2 is SFDVKD in the germline V gene. The V gene end was trimmed by 4 bases and the J gene end by 8 bases; junction bases not matched to a gene: 9. The CDR3 is 15 amino acids. The CDR3 protein is CATSDPGTRMDEQFF. CDR3 nucleotides: TGTGCCACCAGTGACCCCGGGACTAGAATGGATGAGCAGTTCTTC.